The 6 T cell receptor beta chains presented below share a single source sample, sequenced in a study of cytomegalovirus exposure and HLA in healthy donors. The PCR was carried out with 60 Vbeta primers and 13 Jbeta primers. Clones were read by immunoSEQ multiplex PCR, and TCRdb kept only the in-frame ones, dropping some. The sample carries about 110,000 clones, 76% recorded once. Sequencing input: PBMCs. These receptors were obtained from a woman in her 50s in good health and CMV-seropositive.

The rearrangement uses TRBV29-1 and TRBJ2-7; D is ambiguous. The germline V and J ends were trimmed by 2 bases and 3 bases, with 11 bases remaining between them. Germline V gene data show CDR1 as SQVTM and CDR2 as ANQGSEA. CDR3 length: 13 amino acids. CDR3 sequence: CSVEFGNYYEQYF. Written as DNA, the CDR3 is TGCAGCGTTGAATTTGGCAACTACTACGAGCAGTACTTC.

This clone was observed a handful of times. The J gene is TRBJ2-2, the V gene TRBV4-2, with 12 bases fitting TRBD2. The CDR3 spans 16 residues. J was trimmed by 6 bases and V by 4 bases; bases with no gene match: 6. From germline, CDR1 is LGHNA and CDR2 YNFKEQ. In DNA, the CDR3 is TGTGCCAGCAGCCGAGGACTAGCGGGGTCTCCCGGGGAGCTGTTTTTT. This codes for CASSRGLAGSPGELFF.

The V call is TRBV5-6, the J call TRBJ2-3, with 7 positions matching TRBD1. V dropped 3 bases and J dropped 2; count of bases not matched to a gene: 6. CDR3 size: 15 residues. CDR1 SGHDT and CDR2 YYEEEE come from the germline V gene. CDR3 DNA sequence: TGTGCCAGCAGCTGGCCGGACAGGTACACAGATACGCAGTATTTT. Amino acid sequence: CASSWPDRYTDTQYF.

This chain connects TRBV27 to TRBJ2-7; TRBD2 aligns across 7 bases. V gave up 6 bases and J gave up 3 bases; unmatched junction bases: 8. CDR1 and CDR2 (germline): MNHEY, SMNVEV (reference sequence). The CDR3 has 14 residues. CDR3 nucleotides: TGTGCCAGCAGCAAGGGGAGGGGATTCTACGAGCAGTACTTC. Translated, it gives CASSKGRGFYEQYF.

The chain is built from TRBV7-9 and TRBJ1-2; maybe TRBD1 (6 bases). V lost 1 base and J 7 bases, leaving 13 bases between the germline ends. Germline CDR1 SEHNR, CDR2 FQNEAQ (reference sequence). This CDR3 contains 14 residues. This chain's CDR3 is CASSLGGGARGYTF. CDR3 nucleotides: TGTGCCAGCAGCTTAGGGGGGGGCGCTCGTGGCTACACCTTC.

The gene calls are TRBV21-1 and TRBJ2-6; TRBD1 is the table's D call and was not checked against the DNA. TRBV21-1 has pseudogene status. This CDR3 contains 18 residues. The CDR3 reads CASYSGDQWHSGANGLTF. In nucleotides, the CDR3 is TGTGCCAGCTACTCAGGGGACCAGTGGCACTCTGGGGCCAACGGCCTGACTTTC.